Listed here are 21 T cell receptor beta chains from one sample, sequenced in a study of T cell responses to AZD1222 COVID-19 vaccine. Measured with immunoSEQ multiplex PCR; TCRdb has only the in-frame clones, and not every one. The table has around 160,000 clones, 85% to 90% seen once. Sequenced here: peripheral blood, sampled on day 0 of AZD1222 vaccination. These receptors came from an adult in good health.

This clone was counted a single time. The chain carries TRBV30 and TRBJ1-1, with TRBD1 matching 8 bases. With 0 bases clipped from V and 2 bases from J, the junction kept 11 bases outside the gene matches. CDR1 GTSNPN and CDR2 SVGIG come from the germline V gene (reference sequence). The CDR3 runs to 17 residues. CDR3 DNA: TGTGCCTGGAGTGTACCCCTCCGGACAGGGCTTAACACTGAAGCTTTCTTT. It translates to CAWSVPLRTGLNTEAFF.

J is TRBJ2-7 and V is TRBV6-2 or TRBV6-3; the D gene is possibly TRBD1 (6 bases). Trimming pared 6 bases from V and 3 bases from J, leaving 18 bases between. This CDR3 has 15 amino acids. Germline CDR1 is MNHEY and CDR2 is SVGEGT. The CDR3 is CASSSRYRTDYEQYF. CDR3 DNA: TGTGCCAGCAGCTCCAGGTATAGGACAGACTACGAGCAGTACTTC.

V and J are TRBV27 and TRBJ2-1, with D possibly matching TRBD1 (6 bases). The CDR3 loop spans 16 amino acids. Trimming removed 4 bases from V and 0 bases from J, with 13 bases in between. Germline values: CDR1 MNHEY, CDR2 SMNVEV (reference sequence). CDR3 coding DNA: TGTGCCAGCAGTTACTCAGGGGTAAGCTCCTACAATGAGCAGTTCTTC. It codes for CASSYSGVSSYNEQFF.

This chain links TRBV4-3 with TRBJ2-1, with TRBD2 identical over 12 bases. The length of the CDR3 is 16 residues. The trim removed 3 bases at V and 2 bases at J, leaving 2 bases unmatched. In germline, CDR1 is LGHNA, CDR2 YSLEER. CDR3 loop: CASSQRLAGAYNEQFF. As DNA, the CDR3 is TGCGCCAGCAGCCAGAGACTAGCGGGAGCCTACAATGAGCAGTTCTTC.

V gene TRBV7-8 combines with J gene TRBJ1-5; 8 nucleotides match TRBD1. Losses at the gene ends were 1 base for V and 5 bases for J; bases not matched to a gene: 19. Per the germline V gene, CDR1 is SGHVS and CDR2 is FQNEAQ. The CDR3 spans 20 residues. This CDR3 reads CASSLVSSVNRQGIHQPQHF. The CDR3 DNA reads as TGTGCCAGCAGCTTAGTAAGTAGTGTAAATAGACAGGGGATACATCAGCCCCAGCATTTT.

This sequence joins TRBV5-6 and TRBJ1-2, with D maybe TRBD1 (5 bases). Germline V lookup: CDR1 SGHDT, CDR2 YYEEEE. The germline V and J ends were trimmed by 2 bases and 2 bases, with 13 bases remaining between them. The CDR3 contains 15 residues. CDR3 loop: CASSFPGGENYGYTF. In nucleotides, the CDR3 is TGTGCCAGCAGCTTCCCTGGGGGAGAGAACTATGGCTACACCTTC.

The chain links TRBV7-9 to TRBJ1-5, with 8 bases that match TRBD1. V shed 5 bases, J shed 1 base, and the junction held 7 bases outside the gene matches. The CDR3 contains 16 residues. The germline gives CDR1 SEHNR, CDR2 FQNEAQ (reference sequence). CDR3 sequence (DNA): TGTGCCAGCAGCCCTGGACAGGGACCAAGCAATCAGCCCCAGCATTTT. Translated, it gives CASSPGQGPSNQPQHF.

This chain links TRBV7-3 with TRBJ1-5; no clear D gene. V was clipped by 0 bases and J by 7 bases, with 7 bases between them. The CDR3 sequence is 13 residues long. The germline V gene has CDR1 SGHTA and CDR2 FQGTGA. CDR3 residues: CASSLTLSQPQHF. The CDR3 DNA sequence: TGTGCCAGCAGCTTAACTTTGAGCCAGCCCCAGCATTTT.

The chain links TRBV28 to TRBJ1-2, with TRBD1 as a possible D gene (5 bases). V lost 7 bases to trimming and J lost 2 bases, with 17 bases between them. The CDR3 is 15 residues long. Germline V gene data show CDR1 as MDHEN and CDR2 as SYDVKM. The DNA of the CDR3 is TGTGCCAGCAACCCCGGGGGGGGAGGAAACTATGGCTACACCTTC. It translates to CASNPGGGGNYGYTF.

The chain links TRBV20-1 to TRBJ2-1; unclear D gene. Trimming took 3 bases from V and 2 from J, leaving 5 bases between them. The germline gives CDR1 DFQATT, CDR2 SNEGSKA (reference sequence). The CDR3 is 12 amino acids. CDR3 in amino acids: CSASGPYNEQFF. CDR3 DNA sequence: TGCAGTGCTAGTGGTCCCTACAATGAGCAGTTCTTC.

This sequence joins TRBV11-2 and TRBJ1-2; D is possibly TRBD1 (5 bases). Trimming shortened V by 1 base and J by 4 bases, and 19 bases separated the two germline ends. Germline CDR1 is SGHAT and CDR2 is FQNNGV. The CDR3 runs to 17 residues. CDR3 amino acids: CASSLAMRDRSSYGYTF. CDR3 in DNA: TGTGCCAGCAGCTTAGCCATGCGCGACAGATCGAGCTATGGCTACACCTTC.

The rearrangement uses TRBV28 and TRBJ2-1; TRBD2 agrees at 12 bases. Germline lookup yields CDR1 MDHEN and CDR2 SYDVKM. V dropped 5 bases and J dropped 7; count of bases not matched to a gene: 3. The CDR3 has 14 residues. CDR3 residues: CASSLAGGWNEQFF. In DNA form, the CDR3 reads TGTGCCAGCAGTCTAGCGGGGGGGTGGAATGAGCAGTTCTTC.

This chain uses TRBV28 with TRBJ1-1; TRBD1 might be the D (5 bases). Germline CDR1 MDHEN, CDR2 SYDVKM. CDR3 size: 15 residues. V lost 6 bases, J lost 5 bases, and 19 bases lay in between. The CDR3 nucleotides are TGTGCCAGCAGCCCCCCCGGGACGGAGGGGACTGAAGCTTTCTTT. This translates into CASSPPGTEGTEAFF.

The rearrangement joins TRBV27 to TRBJ1-1, with D unresolved. Germline V CDR1 and CDR2: MNHEY, SMNVEV (reference sequence). The CDR3 has 14 amino acids. Trimming removed 2 bases from V and 0 bases from J, with 7 bases in between. The CDR3 reads CASSLMGMNTEAFF. CDR3 nucleotides: TGTGCCAGCAGTTTAATGGGGATGAACACTGAAGCTTTCTTT.

V and J are TRBV19 and TRBJ1-1; 12 positions agree with TRBD1. CDR1 and CDR2 (germline): LNHDA, SQIVND (reference sequence). The J segment lost 4 bases and the V segment lost 6 bases, leaving 9 bases of the junction unmatched. The CDR3 is made up of 16 amino acids. The CDR3 coding sequence is TGTGCCAGTAGCCTCGGGACAGGGGGCTGGGGCACTGAAGCTTTCTTT. Translated, it gives CASSLGTGGWGTEAFF.

This clone has just one count. The rearrangement links TRBV5-6 to TRBJ1-1; D not certain. Germline values: CDR1 SGHDT, CDR2 YYEEEE. The CDR3 is made up of 17 amino acids. Trimming pared 0 bases from V and 1 base from J, leaving 16 bases between. CDR3 sequence reads: CASSLAGLGQQNTEAFF. CDR3 DNA sequence: TGTGCCAGCAGCTTGGCGGGATTGGGTCAGCAGAACACTGAAGCTTTCTTT.

The J gene is TRBJ2-2, the V gene TRBV3-1 (or the pseudogene TRBV3-2), with 7 positions matching TRBD1. V dropped 2 bases and J dropped 4; count of bases not matched to a gene: 13. The CDR3 extends over 18 amino acids. Germline CDR1 LGHDT, CDR2 YNNKEL (reference sequence). The CDR3: CASSQKSPTGKPTGELFF. In DNA, the CDR3 is TGTGCCAGCAGCCAAAAAAGTCCGACAGGGAAGCCCACCGGGGAGCTGTTTTTT.

This clone was observed a single time. The CDR3 coding sequence is TGTGCCAGCAGTTATCCGAATCTCCCCACAGATACGCAGTATTTT. Protein: CASSYPNLPTDTQYF. V and J are TRBV6-2 or TRBV6-3 and TRBJ2-3; no clear D. The germline gives CDR1 MNHEY, CDR2 SVGEGT. The CDR3 extends over 15 amino acids. Trimming pared 3 bases from V and 2 bases from J, leaving 12 bases between.

The chain is built from TRBV30 and TRBJ1-1, with 8 positions matching TRBD1. CDR1 GTSNPN and CDR2 SVGIG come from the germline V gene (reference sequence). CDR3 size: 13 residues. Germline trimming cut 5 bases from V and 7 bases from J; bases unmatched to any gene: 9. The CDR3 region is CAWVTGGELEAFF. CDR3 nucleotides: TGTGCCTGGGTAACAGGGGGAGAGCTTGAAGCTTTCTTT. Combining the CDR3 with reference TRBV30 and TRBJ1-1 gives the whole variable domain SQTIHQWPATLVQPVGSPLSLECTVEGTSNPNLYWYRQAAGRGLQLLFYSVGIGQISSEVPQNLSASRPQDRQFILSSKKLLLSDSGFYLCAWVTGGELEAFFGQGTRLTVV.

The chain couples TRBV29-1 to TRBJ1-2; D is uncertain. Trimming removed 7 bases from V and 6 bases from J, with 12 bases in between. CDR1 and CDR2 from the germline V gene are SQVTM and ANQGSEA. This CDR3 is built from 11 residues. CDR3 sequence: CSATVRDGYTF. CDR3 DNA: TGCAGCGCCACAGTGAGGGATGGCTACACCTTC.

This sequence joins TRBV12-5 and TRBJ2-2; the D is unclear. There are 11 residues in the CDR3. Germline V gives CDR1 LGHNT, CDR2 FRNRAP. Trimming shortened V by 6 bases and J by 1 base, and 0 bases separated the two germline ends. The CDR3 DNA sequence: TGTGCTAGTGGGAACACCGGGGAGCTGTTTTTT. It encodes CASGNTGELFF. The full variable domain, completed using reference TRBV12-5 and TRBJ2-2, is DARVTQTPRHKVTEMGQEVTMRCQPILGHNTVFWYRQTMMQGLELLAYFRNRAPLDDSGMPKDRFSAEMPDATLATLKIQPSEPRDSAVYFCASGNTGELFFGEGSRLTVL.